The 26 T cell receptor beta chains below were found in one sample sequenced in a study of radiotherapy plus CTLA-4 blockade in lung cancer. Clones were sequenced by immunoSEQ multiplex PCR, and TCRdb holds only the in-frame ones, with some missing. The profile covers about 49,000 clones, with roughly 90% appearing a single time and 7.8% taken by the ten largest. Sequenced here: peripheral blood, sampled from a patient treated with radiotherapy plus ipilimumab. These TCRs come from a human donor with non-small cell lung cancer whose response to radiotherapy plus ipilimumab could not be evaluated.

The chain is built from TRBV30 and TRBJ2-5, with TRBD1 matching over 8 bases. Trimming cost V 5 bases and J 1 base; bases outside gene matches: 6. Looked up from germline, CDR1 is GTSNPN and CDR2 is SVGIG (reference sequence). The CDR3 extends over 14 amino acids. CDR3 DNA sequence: TGTGCCTGGGCATCAGGGGGCGGCCAAGAGACCCAGTACTTC. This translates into CAWASGGGQETQYF. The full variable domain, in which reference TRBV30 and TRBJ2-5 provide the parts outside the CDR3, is SQTIHQWPATLVQPVGSPLSLECTVEGTSNPNLYWYRQAAGRGLQLLFYSVGIGQISSEVPQNLSASRPQDRQFILSSKKLLLSDSGFYLCAWASGGGQETQYFGPGTRLLVL.

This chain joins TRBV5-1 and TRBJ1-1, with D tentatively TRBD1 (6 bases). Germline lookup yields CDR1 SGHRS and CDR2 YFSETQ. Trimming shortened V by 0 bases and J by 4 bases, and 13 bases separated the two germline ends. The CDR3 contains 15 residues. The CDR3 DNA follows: TGCGCCAGCAGCTTGGAGCTACAGGGTCGCACTGAAGCTTTCTTT. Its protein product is CASSLELQGRTEAFF.

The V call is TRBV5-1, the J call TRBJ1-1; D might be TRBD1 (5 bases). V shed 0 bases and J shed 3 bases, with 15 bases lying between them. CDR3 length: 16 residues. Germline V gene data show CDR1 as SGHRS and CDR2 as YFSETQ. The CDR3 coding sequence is TGCGCCAGCAGCTTGGGGGCCCGGGGAGGGGACACTGAAGCTTTCTTT. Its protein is CASSLGARGGDTEAFF.

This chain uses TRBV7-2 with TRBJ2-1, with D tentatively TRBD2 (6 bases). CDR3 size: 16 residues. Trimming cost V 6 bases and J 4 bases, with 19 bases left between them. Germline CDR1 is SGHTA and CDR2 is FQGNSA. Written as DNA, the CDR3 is TGTGCCAGCAGTCCCCTCGCAGGGAGGCGGTACAATGAGCAGTTCTTC. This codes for CASSPLAGRRYNEQFF.

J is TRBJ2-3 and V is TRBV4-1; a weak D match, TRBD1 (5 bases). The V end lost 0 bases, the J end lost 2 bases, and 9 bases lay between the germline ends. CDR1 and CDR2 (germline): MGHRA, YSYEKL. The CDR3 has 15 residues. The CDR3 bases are TGCGCCAGCAGCCAAGATCTGGGGCCCACAGATACGCAGTATTTT. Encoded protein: CASSQDLGPTDTQYF.

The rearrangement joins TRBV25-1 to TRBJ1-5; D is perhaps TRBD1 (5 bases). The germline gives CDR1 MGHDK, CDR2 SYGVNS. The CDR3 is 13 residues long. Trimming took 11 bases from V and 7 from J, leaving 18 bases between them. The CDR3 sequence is CARNAGTRQPQHF. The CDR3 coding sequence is TGTGCCCGAAACGCGGGGACGAGGCAGCCCCAGCATTTT.

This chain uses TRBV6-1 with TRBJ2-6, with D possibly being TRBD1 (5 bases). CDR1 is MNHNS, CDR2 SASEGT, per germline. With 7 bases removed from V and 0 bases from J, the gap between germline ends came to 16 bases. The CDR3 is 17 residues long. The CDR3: CASIEDTALSGANVLTF. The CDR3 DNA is TGTGCCAGCATTGAGGACACGGCCCTCTCTGGGGCCAACGTCCTGACTTTC.

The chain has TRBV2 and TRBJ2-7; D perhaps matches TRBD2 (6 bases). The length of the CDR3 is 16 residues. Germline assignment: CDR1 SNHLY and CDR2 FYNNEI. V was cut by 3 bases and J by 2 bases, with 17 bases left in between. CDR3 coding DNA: TGTGCCAGCAGTGATGCGCGGGGCGGCCTAACCTACGAGCAGTACTTC. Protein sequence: CASSDARGGLTYEQYF.

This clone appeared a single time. The CDR3 DNA sequence: TGTGCCAGCAGTTTCGGACAAGGCCGGTTGGGCACTGAAGCTTTCTTT. Its protein product is CASSFGQGRLGTEAFF. The chain joins TRBV7-6 to TRBJ1-1, with D possibly TRBD1 on 5 matching bases. V was clipped by 6 bases and J by 4 bases, with 21 bases between them. This CDR3 comprises 16 residues. Germline loops: CDR1 SGHVS, CDR2 FNYEAQ.

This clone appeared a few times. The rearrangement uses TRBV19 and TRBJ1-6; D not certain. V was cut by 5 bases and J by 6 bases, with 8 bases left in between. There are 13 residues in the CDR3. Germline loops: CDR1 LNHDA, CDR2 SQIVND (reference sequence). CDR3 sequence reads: CASSRQFNSPLHF. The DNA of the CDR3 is TGTGCCAGTAGTCGCCAGTTTAATTCACCCCTCCACTTT.

CDR3 protein: CAWRRASPQETQYF. The CDR3 coding sequence is TGTGCCTGGAGGCGGGCGTCACCCCAAGAGACCCAGTACTTC. This chain joins TRBV30 and TRBJ2-5; weak D call: TRBD2 (5 bases). The CDR3 runs to 14 residues. Trimming shortened V by 3 bases and J by 1 base, and 12 bases separated the two germline ends. Germline V gives CDR1 GTSNPN, CDR2 SVGIG (reference sequence).

DNA of the CDR3: TGTGCCAGCTCACCAGGACAGATTCAAGAGACCCAGTACTTC. It is translated as CASSPGQIQETQYF. The chain combines TRBV18 with TRBJ2-5; D is perhaps TRBD1 (6 bases). CDR1 is KGHSH and CDR2 is LQKENI in the germline V gene. The CDR3 is 14 amino acids. Trimming removed 2 bases from V and 2 bases from J, with 9 bases in between.

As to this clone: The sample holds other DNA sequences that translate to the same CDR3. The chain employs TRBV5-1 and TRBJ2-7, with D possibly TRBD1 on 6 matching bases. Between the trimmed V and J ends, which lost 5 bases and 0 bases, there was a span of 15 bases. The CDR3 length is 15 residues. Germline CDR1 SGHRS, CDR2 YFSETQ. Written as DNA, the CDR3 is TGCGCCAGCAGTCCCATGACAGGTGCCTCCTACGAGCAGTACTTC. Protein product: CASSPMTGASYEQYF.

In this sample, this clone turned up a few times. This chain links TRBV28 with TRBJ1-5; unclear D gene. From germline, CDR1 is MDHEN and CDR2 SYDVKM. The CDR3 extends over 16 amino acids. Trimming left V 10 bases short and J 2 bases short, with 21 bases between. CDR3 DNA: TGTGCCACGAGGCGGGGAAGAGGGAGCGGCAATCAGCCCCAGCATTTT. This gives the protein CATRRGRGSGNQPQHF.

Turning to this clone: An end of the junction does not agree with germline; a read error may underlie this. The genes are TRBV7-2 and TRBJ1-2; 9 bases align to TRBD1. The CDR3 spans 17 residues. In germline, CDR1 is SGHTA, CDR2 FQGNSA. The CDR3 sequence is CASSSGQGGIRGYGCTF. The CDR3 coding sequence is TGTGCCAGCAGCTCGGGACAGGGAGGTATCAGGGGCTATGGCTGCACCTTC.

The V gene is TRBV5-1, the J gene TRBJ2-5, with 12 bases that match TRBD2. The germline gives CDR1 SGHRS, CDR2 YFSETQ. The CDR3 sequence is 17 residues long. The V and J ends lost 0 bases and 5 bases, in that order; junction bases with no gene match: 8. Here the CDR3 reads CASSLASTSGGAETQYF. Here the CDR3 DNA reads TGCGCCAGCAGCTTGGCCTCGACTAGCGGGGGCGCGGAGACCCAGTACTTC.

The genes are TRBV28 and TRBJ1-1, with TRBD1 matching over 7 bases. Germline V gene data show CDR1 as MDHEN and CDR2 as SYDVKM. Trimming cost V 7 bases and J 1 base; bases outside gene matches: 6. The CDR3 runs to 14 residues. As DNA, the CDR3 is TGTGCCAGCACCCAGGGGGTTGGGAACACTGAAGCTTTCTTT. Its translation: CASTQGVGNTEAFF.

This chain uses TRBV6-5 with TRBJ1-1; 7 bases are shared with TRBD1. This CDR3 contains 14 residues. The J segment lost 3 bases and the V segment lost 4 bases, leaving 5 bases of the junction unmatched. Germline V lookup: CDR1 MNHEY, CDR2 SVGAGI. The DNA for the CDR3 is TGTGCCAGCAGTTCCACAGGGGTTTACACTGAAGCTTTCTTT. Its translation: CASSSTGVYTEAFF.

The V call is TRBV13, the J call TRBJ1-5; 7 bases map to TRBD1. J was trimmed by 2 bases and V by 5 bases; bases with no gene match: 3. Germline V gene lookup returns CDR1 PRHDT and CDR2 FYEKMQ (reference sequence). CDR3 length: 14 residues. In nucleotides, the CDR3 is TGTGCCAGCAGCGTGGGACAGCGCAATCAGCCCCAGCATTTT. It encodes CASSVGQRNQPQHF.

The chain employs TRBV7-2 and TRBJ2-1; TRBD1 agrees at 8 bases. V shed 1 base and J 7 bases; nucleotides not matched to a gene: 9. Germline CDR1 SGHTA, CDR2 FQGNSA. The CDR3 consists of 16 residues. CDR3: CASSLDGQGGKNEQFF. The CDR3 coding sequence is TGTGCCAGCAGCTTAGATGGACAGGGAGGTAAGAATGAGCAGTTCTTC.

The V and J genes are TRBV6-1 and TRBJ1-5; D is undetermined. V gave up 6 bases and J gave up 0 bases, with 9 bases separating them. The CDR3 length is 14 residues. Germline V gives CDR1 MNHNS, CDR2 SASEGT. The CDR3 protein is CASRRHDSNQPQHF. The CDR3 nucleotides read TGTGCCAGCAGACGACACGATAGCAATCAGCCCCAGCATTTT.

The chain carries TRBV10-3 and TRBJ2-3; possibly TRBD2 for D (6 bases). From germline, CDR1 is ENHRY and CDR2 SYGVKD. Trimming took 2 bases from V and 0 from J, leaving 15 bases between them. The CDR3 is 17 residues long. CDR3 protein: CAISEPDYLLSTDTQYF. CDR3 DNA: TGTGCCATCAGTGAGCCGGACTATCTGCTGAGCACAGATACGCAGTATTTT.

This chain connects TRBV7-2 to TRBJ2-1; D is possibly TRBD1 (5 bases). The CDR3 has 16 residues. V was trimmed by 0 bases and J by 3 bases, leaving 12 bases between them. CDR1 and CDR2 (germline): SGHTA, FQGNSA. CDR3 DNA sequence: TGTGCCAGCAGCTTAGCGCGACAGTCCTTCTACAATGAGCAGTTCTTC. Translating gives CASSLARQSFYNEQFF.

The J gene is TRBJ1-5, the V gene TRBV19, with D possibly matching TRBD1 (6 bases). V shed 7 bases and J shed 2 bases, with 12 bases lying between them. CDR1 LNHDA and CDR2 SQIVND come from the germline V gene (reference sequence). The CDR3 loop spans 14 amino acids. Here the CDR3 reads CASIPGQGNQPQHF. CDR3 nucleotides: TGTGCCAGTATTCCGGGACAAGGCAATCAGCCCCAGCATTTT.

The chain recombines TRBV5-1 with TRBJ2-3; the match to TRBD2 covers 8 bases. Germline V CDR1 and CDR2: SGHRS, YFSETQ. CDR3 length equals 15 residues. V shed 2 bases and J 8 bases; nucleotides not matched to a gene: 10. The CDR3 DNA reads TGCGCCAGCAGCTTCGGGACTAGAACGCAGGGTACGCAGTATTTT. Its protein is CASSFGTRTQGTQYF.

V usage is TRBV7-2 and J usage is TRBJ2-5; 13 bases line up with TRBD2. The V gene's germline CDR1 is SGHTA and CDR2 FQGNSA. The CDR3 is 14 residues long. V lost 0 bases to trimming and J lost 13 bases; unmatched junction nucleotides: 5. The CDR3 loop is CASSLAATSGGAYF. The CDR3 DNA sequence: TGTGCCAGCAGCTTAGCCGCTACTAGCGGGGGGGCGTACTTC.